This note documents a single TCR beta chain sequence. The antigen is not known. This specimen belongs to a study of blood T cells in healthy people across ages. Study findings and constraints: Diversity estimates drawn from one million T cells were deemed underestimates. Older age went with lower TCR beta diversity per million T cells, in a roughly linear way.

The CDR3 runs to 12 residues. CDR1 and CDR2 from the germline V gene are SGHVS and FQNEAQ. With a J-beta primer mix and a sample-barcoded 5' primer, a second PCR ran about 6 to 11 cycles. TCRdb re-called the 5' RACE reads through MiXCR, storing one row per CDR3 protein. The sample holds over 1,200,000 distinct CDR3 sequences, approximately 59% seen once. Source material: blood. The TCR was taken from a man between 18 and 29 years old in good health. This chain joins TRBV7-8 and TRBJ2-5; D not certain. The J call may be mistaken, given a closer DNA end match to TRBJ2-1. The CDR3 sequence is CASSFPQETQFF. The CDR3 nucleotides are TGTGCCAGCAGCTTCCCACAAGAGACCCAGTTCTTC.